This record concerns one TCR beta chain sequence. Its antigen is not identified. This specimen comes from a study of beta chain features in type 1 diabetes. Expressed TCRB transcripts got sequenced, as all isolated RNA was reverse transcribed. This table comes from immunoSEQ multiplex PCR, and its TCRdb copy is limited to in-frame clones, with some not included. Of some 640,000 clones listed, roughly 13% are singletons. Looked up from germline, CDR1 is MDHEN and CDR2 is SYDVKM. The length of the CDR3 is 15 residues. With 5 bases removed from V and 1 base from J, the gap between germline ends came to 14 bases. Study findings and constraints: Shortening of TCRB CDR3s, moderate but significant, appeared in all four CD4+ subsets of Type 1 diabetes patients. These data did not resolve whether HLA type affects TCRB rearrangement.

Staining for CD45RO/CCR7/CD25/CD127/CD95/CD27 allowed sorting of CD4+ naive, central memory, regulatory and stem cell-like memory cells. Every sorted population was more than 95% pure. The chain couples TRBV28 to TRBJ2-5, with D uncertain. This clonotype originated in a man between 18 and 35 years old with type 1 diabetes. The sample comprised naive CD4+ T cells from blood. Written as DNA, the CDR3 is TGTGCCAGCAGTCAACGCCGACACACCCAAGAGACCCAGTACTTC. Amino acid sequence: CASSQRRHTQETQYF.